A single sample is the source of the 18 T cell receptor beta chains below, sequenced in a study of blood T cell repertoires in COVID-19. TCRdb keeps only in-frame clones here, not all; method: immunoSEQ multiplex PCR. The sample shows approximately 200,000 clones, about 90% of them seen only once. The sample consisted of peripheral blood. The receptors come from a woman aged 55-70 years with acute or convalescent COVID-19.

This clone appeared once. The V call is TRBV29-1, the J call TRBJ2-2; 8 bases align to TRBD1. In germline, CDR1 is SQVTM, CDR2 ANQGSEA. CDR3 length: 17 residues. Losses at the gene ends were 8 bases for V and 0 bases for J; bases not matched to a gene: 14. The CDR3 is CSIVRQGALTNTGELFF. The CDR3 bases are TGCAGCATTGTCCGGCAGGGGGCGTTAACGAACACCGGGGAGCTGTTTTTT.

The chain combines TRBV9 with TRBJ1-2; no definite D call. Germline CDR1 and CDR2: SGDLS and YYNGEE. The CDR3 totals 14 residues. The germline V and J ends were trimmed by 3 bases and 8 bases, with 17 bases remaining between them. The CDR3 protein is CASSAGVVRGGYTF. The CDR3 DNA reads as TGTGCCAGCAGCGCCGGGGTGGTTAGAGGCGGCTACACCTTC.

This sequence joins TRBV4-1 and TRBJ1-6; no definite D call. The CDR3 is 14 residues long. Germline V CDR1 and CDR2: MGHRA, YSYEKL. V was cut by 4 bases and J by 11 bases, with 15 bases left in between. CDR3 loop: CASSPSSASPPLHF. The CDR3 DNA reads TGCGCCAGCAGCCCTTCATCTGCGTCTCCACCCCTCCACTTT.

CDR3 nucleotide sequence: TGTGCCAGCAGCCCAGGACAGGCGGAAGAGACCCAGTACTTC. Protein: CASSPGQAEETQYF. V and J are TRBV7-9 and TRBJ2-5; 7 nucleotides match TRBD1. Per the germline V gene, CDR1 is SEHNR and CDR2 is FQNEAQ (reference sequence). With 5 bases clipped from V and 3 bases from J, the junction kept 6 bases outside the gene matches. This CDR3 spans 14 amino acids.

This clone is a singleton in its sample. This chain joins TRBV19 and TRBJ1-1; tentatively, D is TRBD1 (5 bases). The CDR3 totals 15 residues. The ends were cut back, 5 bases at V and 4 bases at J, with 17 bases in the middle. Germline CDR1 and CDR2: LNHDA and SQIVND (reference sequence). The CDR3 reads CASSPGRRGGTEAFF. In nucleotides, the CDR3 is TGTGCCAGTAGTCCGGGACGGCGGGGAGGCACTGAAGCTTTCTTT.

The J gene is TRBJ1-5, the V gene TRBV4-1; no clear D. CDR3 length: 13 residues. Germline assignment: CDR1 MGHRA and CDR2 YSYEKL. Trimming pared 1 base from V and 2 bases from J, leaving 3 bases between. CDR3 in amino acids: CASSQVGNQPQHF. The CDR3 bases are TGCGCCAGCAGCCAAGTCGGCAATCAGCCCCAGCATTTT.

This chain links TRBV5-8 with TRBJ2-7; no clear D gene. V lost 1 base to trimming and J lost 0 bases, with 5 bases between them. This CDR3 has 13 amino acids. Germline CDR1 and CDR2: SGHTS and YDEGEE. The CDR3: CASSLTVSYEQYF. As DNA, the CDR3 is TGTGCCAGCAGCTTGACGGTCTCCTACGAGCAGTACTTC.

The CDR3 coding sequence is TGTGCCTGGAGTGGCCGGAGTAATTCACCCCTCCACTTT. It specifies CAWSGRSNSPLHF. The chain is built from TRBV30 and TRBJ1-6, with D uncertain. Trimming took 1 base from V and 6 from J, leaving 7 bases between them. The CDR3 loop spans 13 amino acids. Germline assignment: CDR1 GTSNPN and CDR2 SVGIG (reference sequence).

The rearrangement uses TRBV6-5 and TRBJ1-2; D gene ambiguous. The CDR3 contains 11 residues. Germline values: CDR1 MNHEY, CDR2 SVGAGI. The CDR3 DNA sequence: TGTCAGAGCCGGGGTTCGGGTGGCTACACCTTC. Translation: CQSRGSGGYTF.

The chain couples TRBV29-1 to TRBJ2-5; a possible D gene is TRBD2 (6 bases). Germline-derived CDR1 and CDR2 are SQVTM and ANQGSEA. The V and J ends lost 7 bases and 5 bases respectively, with 14 bases between them. The CDR3 has 12 amino acids. The CDR3 protein is CSAGGWRETQYF. CDR3 DNA sequence: TGCAGCGCCGGAGGGTGGAGGGAGACCCAGTACTTC.

The genes are TRBV27 and TRBJ2-3; perhaps TRBD2 as D (6 bases). This CDR3 has 15 residues. CDR1 is MNHEY, CDR2 SMNVEV, per germline (reference sequence). V gave up 5 bases and J gave up 1 base, with 13 bases separating them. The CDR3 nucleotides read TGTGCCAGCAGTGCCCGACTAGGCGGCACAGATACGCAGTATTTT. This translates into CASSARLGGTDTQYF.

The rearrangement links TRBV7-3 to TRBJ2-1; D gene unclear. Trimming removed 0 bases at V and 6 bases at J, with 12 bases between. CDR3 length: 15 amino acids. CDR1 SGHTA and CDR2 FQGTGA come from the germline V gene. CDR3: CASSLTGLSSNEQFF. Here the CDR3 DNA reads TGTGCCAGCAGCTTAACCGGTCTGTCGTCCAATGAGCAGTTCTTC.

This clone is a singleton in its sample. The chain carries TRBV9 and TRBJ2-1; 13 nucleotides agree with TRBD2. Per the germline V gene, CDR1 is SGDLS and CDR2 is YYNGEE. The length of the CDR3 is 20 residues. The junction had 15 bases not matched to a gene; V was cut back by 2 bases and J by 4 bases. Here the CDR3 DNA reads TGTGCCAGCAGCGTTGGTACACCCCCGGGACTAGCGGGGCTATACAATGAGCAGTTCTTC. Its protein product is CASSVGTPPGLAGLYNEQFF. Looking up the rest from reference TRBV9 and TRBJ2-1 gives the full variable domain: DSGVTQTPKHLITATGQRVTLRCSPRSGDLSVYWYQQSLDQGLQFLIQYYNGEERAKGNILERFSAQQFPDLHSELNLSSLELGDSALYFCASSVGTPPGLAGLYNEQFFGPGTRLTVL.

The chain uses TRBV7-3 and TRBJ2-2; 8 nucleotides agree with TRBD1. Germline V gene lookup returns CDR1 SGHTA and CDR2 FQGTGA. Trimming removed 5 bases from V and 2 bases from J; junction bases left unmatched: 7. The CDR3 has 16 amino acids. CDR3 bases: TGTGCCAGCAGCCTCAGACAGGGGCCTAACACCGGGGAGCTGTTTTTT. Its protein is CASSLRQGPNTGELFF.

This clone came up a few times. The chain combines TRBV12-5 with TRBJ1-1; 8 bases are a match to TRBD1. From germline, CDR1 is LGHNT and CDR2 FRNRAP. The CDR3 extends over 14 amino acids. The V segment lost 10 bases and the J segment 1 base; nucleotides outside the gene matches: 8. CDR3 DNA sequence: TGTGCTACCACGACAGGGGCCACGAACACTGAAGCTTTCTTT. This gives the protein CATTTGATNTEAFF.

V and J are TRBV5-1 and TRBJ1-2, with D possibly TRBD1 on 5 matching bases. Trimming removed 0 bases at V and 4 bases at J, with 10 bases between. This CDR3 has 14 amino acids. Per germline, CDR1 SGHRS and CDR2 YFSETQ. CDR3 coding DNA: TGCGCCAGCAGCTTGGGGGCAGGGCCCTATGGCTACACCTTC. Its protein product is CASSLGAGPYGYTF. The full variable domain, its missing parts supplied by reference TRBV5-1 and TRBJ1-2, is KAGVTQTPRYLIKTRGQQVTLSCSPISGHRSVSWYQQTPGQGLQFLFEYFSETQRNKGNFPGRFSGRQFSNSRSEMNVSTLELGDSALYLCASSLGAGPYGYTFGSGTRLTVV.

The V and J genes are TRBV7-8 and TRBJ2-7, with D perhaps matching TRBD2 (5 bases). The V end was cut by 6 bases, the J end by 3 bases, with 18 bases between. Per the germline V gene, CDR1 is SGHVS and CDR2 is FQNEAQ. The CDR3 runs 15 residues. The CDR3 loop is CASSFSDGPLYEQYF. Here the CDR3 DNA reads TGTGCCAGCAGTTTTAGCGACGGGCCGCTCTACGAGCAGTACTTC.

This chain links TRBV18 with TRBJ2-1; 7 nucleotides agree with TRBD2. The ends lost 6 bases at V and 6 bases at J; junction bases unmatched: 8. CDR1 and CDR2 (germline): KGHSH, LQKENI. The length of the CDR3 is 14 residues. This CDR3 is CASSQGREGNEQFF. The CDR3 nucleotides read TGTGCCAGCTCCCAAGGGAGGGAGGGCAATGAGCAGTTCTTC.